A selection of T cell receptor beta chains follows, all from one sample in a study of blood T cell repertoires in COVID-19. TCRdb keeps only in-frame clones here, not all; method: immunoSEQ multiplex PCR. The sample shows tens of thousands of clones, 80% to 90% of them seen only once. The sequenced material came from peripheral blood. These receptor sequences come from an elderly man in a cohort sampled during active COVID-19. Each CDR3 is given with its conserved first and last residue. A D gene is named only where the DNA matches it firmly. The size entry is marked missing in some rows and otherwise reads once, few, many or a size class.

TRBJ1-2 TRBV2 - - TGTGCCAGCAGTGATCCGAATGAGGGATCCTATGGCTACACCTTC CASSDPNEGSYGYTF
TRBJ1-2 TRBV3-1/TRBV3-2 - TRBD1 TGTGCCAGCAGCCAAGATTGGCAGGGGGAGCGCTATGGCTACACCTTC CASSQDWQGERYGYTF
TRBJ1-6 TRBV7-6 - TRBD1 TGTGCCAGCAGCCCCCCGATAGGGGGCTCTTCACCCCTCCACTTT CASSPPIGGSSPLHF
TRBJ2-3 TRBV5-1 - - TGCGCCAGCAGCGGATACTCAGGGGATACGCAGTATTTT CASSGYSGDTQYF
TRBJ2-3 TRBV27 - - TGTGCCAGCAGCCGCGAACTCAGCACAGATACGCAGTATTTT CASSRELSTDTQYF
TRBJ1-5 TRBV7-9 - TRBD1 TGTGCCAGCAGTCCGGGACAGGGCTGGCAGCCCCAGCATTTT CASSPGQGWQPQHF
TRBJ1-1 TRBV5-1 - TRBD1 TGCGCCAGCAGGCAGCCACAGGGGAATACTGAAGCTTTCTTT CASRQPQGNTEAFF
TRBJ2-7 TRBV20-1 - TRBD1 TGCAGTGCTAGTGCAGGACAGGGGCCCACGTACGAGCAGTACTTC CSASAGQGPTYEQYF
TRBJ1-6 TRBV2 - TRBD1 TGTGCCAGCAGAGGACAGGGGGCGCCTAATTCACCCCTCCACTTT CASRGQGAPNSPLHF
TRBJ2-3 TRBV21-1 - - TGTGCCAGCAGACCAAATGACTTTGCCAGACAGAGACGCACAGATACGCAGTATTTT CASRPNDFARQRRTDTQYF
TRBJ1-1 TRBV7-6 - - TGTGCCAGCAGCTCCGTTACAAAGGCGGACACTGAAGCTTTCTTT CASSSVTKADTEAFF
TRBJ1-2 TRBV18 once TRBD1 TGTGCCAGCTCACCACAGTCCACAGGGGATCGCTATGGCTACACCTTC CASSPQSTGDRYGYTF
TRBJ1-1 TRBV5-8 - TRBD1 TGTGCCAGCAGCAATTGGGACAGACTTTACACTGAAGCTTTCTTT CASSNWDRLYTEAFF
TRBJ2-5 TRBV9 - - TGTGCCAGCAGCGTAGATGTGGAAACTAGTGTGAACTTC CASSVDVETSVNF
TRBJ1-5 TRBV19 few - TGTGCCAGTAGTATAGATGCGGGGCCCCAGCATTTT CASSIDAGPQHF
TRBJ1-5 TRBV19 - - TGTGCCAGTAGTATTGCCAGGATTGGTAATCAGCCCCAGCATTTT CASSIARIGNQPQHF
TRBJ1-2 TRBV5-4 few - TGTGCCAGCAGCTTGGACTCTAACTATGGCTACACCTTC CASSLDSNYGYTF
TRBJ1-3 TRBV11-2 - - TGTGCCAGCAGCTTAGATCAGGGGTCCTCTGGAAACACCATATATTTT CASSLDQGSSGNTIYF
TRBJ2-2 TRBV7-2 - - TGTGCCAGCAGCTTGGCGGGGGCGTACACCGGGGAGCTGTTTTTT CASSLAGAYTGELFF
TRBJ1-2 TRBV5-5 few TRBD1 TGTGCCAGCAGCGCTGGGGGGACAGGGGGCTTAGGCTACACCTTC CASSAGGTGGLGYTF
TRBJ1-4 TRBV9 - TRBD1 TGTGCCAGCAGCGTAGGGGGGACAGGGGCTGAAAAACTGTTTTTT CASSVGGTGAEKLFF
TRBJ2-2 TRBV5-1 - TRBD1 TGCGCCAGCAGCCGAACAGGGGACACCGGGGAGCTGTTTTTT CASSRTGDTGELFF
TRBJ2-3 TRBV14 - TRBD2 TGTGCCAGCAGCCCAACCTTAGCGGGGCCCACAGATACGCAGTATTTT CASSPTLAGPTDTQYF
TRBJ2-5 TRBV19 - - TGTGCCAGTAGCGATCAGGAGGGACGCATTAACCAAGAGACCCAGTACTTC CASSDQEGRINQETQYF
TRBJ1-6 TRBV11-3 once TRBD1 TGTGCCAGCAGCGTGGTGACAGGGGTGTCACCCCTCCACTTT CASSVVTGVSPLHF
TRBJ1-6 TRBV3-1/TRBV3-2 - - TGTGCCAGCAGCCACCCCGGGGTCGGCCCACCCCTCCACTTT CASSHPGVGPPLHF
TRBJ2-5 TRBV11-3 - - TGTGCCAGCAGCAGCCCGATGCCGGGTGGGGAGACCCAGTACTTC CASSSPMPGGETQYF
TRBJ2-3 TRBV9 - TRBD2 TGTGCCAGCAGCACACATCGGGGGGGCACAGATACGCAGTATTTT CASSTHRGGTDTQYF
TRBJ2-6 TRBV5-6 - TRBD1 TGTGCCAGCAGCTGGGACAGGGCGGAAGGGGCCAACGTCCTGACTTTC CASSWDRAEGANVLTF
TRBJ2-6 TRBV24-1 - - TGTGCCACCAGTGGGGCCGATGCGACTGGGGCCAACGTCCTGACTTTC CATSGADATGANVLTF
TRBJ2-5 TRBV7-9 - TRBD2 TGTGCCAGCAGCTTAAGCGGGGGGCAGGTAGAGACCCAGTACTTC CASSLSGGQVETQYF
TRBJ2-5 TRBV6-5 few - TGTGCCAGCAGTTACTCGAGGGAGACCCAGTACTTC CASSYSRETQYF
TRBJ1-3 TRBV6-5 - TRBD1 TGTGCCAGCAGTCTTCACAGGGGGGCCACCATATATTTT CASSLHRGATIYF
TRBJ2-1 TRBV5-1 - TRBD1 TGCGCCAGCGCCCCCGGGACAGGGGAGATCGAGCAGTTCTTC CASAPGTGEIEQFF
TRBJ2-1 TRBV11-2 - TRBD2 TGTGCCAGCAGCCCCTGGAGGCTAGCGGACTACAATGAGCAGTTCTTC CASSPWRLADYNEQFF
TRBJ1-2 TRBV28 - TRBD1 TGTGCCAGCAGTCAACATGCCAGGGGGGCTAACTATGGCTACACCTTC CASSQHARGANYGYTF